This entry describes one TCR beta chain. This entry is derived from a study of blood T cell repertoires in COVID-19. Across the study: In each case, the material was cDNA or gDNA derived from T cells, B-cell-depleted T cells, or PBMCs.

The data were produced by immunoSEQ multiplex PCR, yet TCRdb's version contains in-frame clones alone and is incomplete. The sample contains fewer than 700,000 clones, roughly 89% of which appear only once. This receptor was identified in a woman aged 50 to 60 with COVID-19, enrolled during active disease. Sequences were obtained from peripheral blood.

The CDR3 DNA follows: TGTGCCAGCAGCTTGCCCCCAGCGTACACTGAAGCTTTCTTT. Translation gives CASSLPPAYTEAFF. The chain joins TRBV5-8 to TRBJ1-1, with D unresolved. Trimming pared 1 base from V and 3 bases from J, leaving 10 bases between. Per germline, CDR1 SGHTS and CDR2 YDEGEE. This CDR3 region has 14 residues.